The rows below give T cell receptor beta chains drawn from one sample of a study of Graves' ophthalmopathy and Graves' hyperthyroidism. Each CDR3 protein is one row after TCRdb ran MiXCR on the multiplex PCR reads. Seen here are 450,000 or so distinct CDR3 sequences, 14% observed once, and the top ten hold about 9.4%. Sample: blood. These receptors were collected from a woman in her 30s with Graves' ophthalmopathy. Each CDR3 is given with its conserved first and last residue.

v_call	cdr3_aa
TRBV6-1	CASSIGTSGKTQYF
TRBV10-3	CAISELDRAQETQYF
TRBV12-3/TRBV12-4	CASSPNGVPGNTIYF
TRBV6-2/TRBV6-3	CASTFASGEPYSNQPQHF
TRBV6-1	CASSEARDRAQPQHF
TRBV30	CAWGPQGLTNGYTF
TRBV2	CASSVEQGAVEAFF
TRBV20-1	CSARPRLAGIYEQYF
TRBV12-3/TRBV12-4	CASSRGQTEAFF
TRBV4-1	CASSQNLGQPNTEAFF
TRBV7-2	CASSAATGPTGELFF
TRBV12-3/TRBV12-4	CASTTRRNYGYTF
TRBV30	CAWGEDEAFF
TRBV20-1	CSARGTSAGEQYF
TRBV2	CASRMESGRAYGELFF
TRBV30	CAWNFGQGQETQYF
TRBV19	CASSITGGVAEAFF
TRBV30	CAWSVIVGRTEAFF
TRBV11-2	CASSFFHLAGNTGELFF
TRBV9	CASSVGGTDLTEAFF
TRBV9	CASSGIRVSPSYGYTF
TRBV28	CASSLLQDGYTF
TRBV28	CASSLAGGNTEELFF
TRBV12-3/TRBV12-4	CASISTGRSGELFF
TRBV20-1	CSAWWRGGLYEQYF
TRBV20-1	CSARGGQGALWSEAFF
TRBV5-1	CASSVGTGWYEQYF